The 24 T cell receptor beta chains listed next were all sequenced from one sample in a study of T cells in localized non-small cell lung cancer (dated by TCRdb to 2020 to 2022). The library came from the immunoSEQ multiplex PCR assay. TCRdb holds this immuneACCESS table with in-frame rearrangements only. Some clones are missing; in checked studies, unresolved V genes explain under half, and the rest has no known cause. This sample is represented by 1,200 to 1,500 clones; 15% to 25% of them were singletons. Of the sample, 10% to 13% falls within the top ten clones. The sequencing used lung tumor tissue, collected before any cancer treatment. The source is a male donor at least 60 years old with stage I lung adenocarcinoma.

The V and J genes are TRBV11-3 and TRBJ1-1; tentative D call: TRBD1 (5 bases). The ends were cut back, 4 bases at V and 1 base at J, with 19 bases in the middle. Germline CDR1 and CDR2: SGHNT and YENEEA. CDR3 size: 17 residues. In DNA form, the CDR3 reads TGTGCCAGCAGCTCCGGACCCAGGGTAGGGACGAACACTGAAGCTTTCTTT. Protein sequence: CASSSGPRVGTNTEAFF.

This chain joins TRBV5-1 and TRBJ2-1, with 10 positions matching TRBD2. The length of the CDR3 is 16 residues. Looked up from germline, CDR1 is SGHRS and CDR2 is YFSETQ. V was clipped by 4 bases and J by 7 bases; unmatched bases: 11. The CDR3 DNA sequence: TGCGCCAGCAGCCCACGAAGCGGGAGGGACTTTAATGAGCAGTTCTTC. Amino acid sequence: CASSPRSGRDFNEQFF. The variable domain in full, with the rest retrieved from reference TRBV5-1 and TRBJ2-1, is KAGVTQTPRYLIKTRGQQVTLSCSPISGHRSVSWYQQTPGQGLQFLFEYFSETQRNKGNFPGRFSGRQFSNSRSEMNVSTLELGDSALYLCASSPRSGRDFNEQFFGPGTRLTVL.

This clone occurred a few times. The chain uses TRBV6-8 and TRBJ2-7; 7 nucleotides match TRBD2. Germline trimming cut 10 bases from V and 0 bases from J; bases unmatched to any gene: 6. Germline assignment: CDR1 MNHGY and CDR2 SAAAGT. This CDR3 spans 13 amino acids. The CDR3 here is CATYKRGSYEQYF. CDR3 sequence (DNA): TGTGCCACCTATAAGCGGGGCTCCTACGAGCAGTACTTC.

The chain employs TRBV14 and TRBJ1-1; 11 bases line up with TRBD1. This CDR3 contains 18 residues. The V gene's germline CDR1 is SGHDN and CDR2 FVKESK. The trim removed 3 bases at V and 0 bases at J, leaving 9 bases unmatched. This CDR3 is CASSQTHGTGGLNTEAFF. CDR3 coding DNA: TGTGCCAGCAGCCAGACCCACGGGACAGGGGGGTTGAACACTGAAGCTTTCTTT.

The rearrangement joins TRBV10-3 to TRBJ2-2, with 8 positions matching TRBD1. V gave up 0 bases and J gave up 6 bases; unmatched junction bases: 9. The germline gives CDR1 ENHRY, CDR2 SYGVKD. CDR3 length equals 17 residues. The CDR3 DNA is TGTGCCATCAGTGAGTCGGACAGGGCCCCACCGGCCGGGGAGCTGTTTTTT. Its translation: CAISESDRAPPAGELFF.

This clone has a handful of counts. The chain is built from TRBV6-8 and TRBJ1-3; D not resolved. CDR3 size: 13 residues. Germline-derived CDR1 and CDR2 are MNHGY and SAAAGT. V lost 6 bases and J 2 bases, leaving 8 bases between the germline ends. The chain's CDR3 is CASSVDAGNTIYF. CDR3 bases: TGTGCCAGCAGCGTCGATGCTGGAAACACCATATATTTT.

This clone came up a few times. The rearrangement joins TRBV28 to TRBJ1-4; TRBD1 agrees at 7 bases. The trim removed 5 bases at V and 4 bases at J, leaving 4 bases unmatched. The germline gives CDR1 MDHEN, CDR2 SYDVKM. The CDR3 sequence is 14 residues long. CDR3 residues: CASSKGTDNEKLFF. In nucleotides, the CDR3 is TGTGCCAGCAGTAAAGGGACAGATAATGAAAAACTGTTTTTT.

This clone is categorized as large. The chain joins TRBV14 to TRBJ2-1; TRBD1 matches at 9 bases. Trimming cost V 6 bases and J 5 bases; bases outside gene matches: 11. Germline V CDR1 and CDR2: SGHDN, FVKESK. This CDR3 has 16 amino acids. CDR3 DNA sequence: TGTGCCAGCAGTCTTGAACCGGGACAGGGAGACAATGAGCAGTTCTTC. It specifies CASSLEPGQGDNEQFF.

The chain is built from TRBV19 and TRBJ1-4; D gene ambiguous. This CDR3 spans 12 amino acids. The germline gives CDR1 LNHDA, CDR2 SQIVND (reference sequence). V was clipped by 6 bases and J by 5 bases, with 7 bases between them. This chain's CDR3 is CASSRGNEKLFF. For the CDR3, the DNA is TGTGCCAGTAGCCGGGGAAATGAAAAACTGTTTTTT. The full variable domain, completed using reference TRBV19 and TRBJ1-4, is DGGITQSPKYLFRKEGQNVTLSCEQNLNHDAMYWYRQDPGQGLRLIYYSQIVNDFQKGDIAEGYSVSREKKESFPLTVTSAQKNPTAFYLCASSRGNEKLFFGSGTQLSVL.

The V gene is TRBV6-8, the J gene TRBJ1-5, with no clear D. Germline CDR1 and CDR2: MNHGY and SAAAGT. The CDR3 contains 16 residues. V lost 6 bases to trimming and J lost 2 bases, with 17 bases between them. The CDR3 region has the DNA TGTGCCAGCAGCCCGATGTCGATGGCGGGCAATCAGCCCCAGCATTTT. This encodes CASSPMSMAGNQPQHF.

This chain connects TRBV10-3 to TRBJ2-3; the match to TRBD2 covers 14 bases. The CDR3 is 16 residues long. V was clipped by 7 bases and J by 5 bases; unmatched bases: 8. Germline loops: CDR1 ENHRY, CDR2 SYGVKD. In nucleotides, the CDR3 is TGTGCCATCACTAAAGGACTAGCGGGAGGAGGAGATACGCAGTATTTT. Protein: CAITKGLAGGGDTQYF.

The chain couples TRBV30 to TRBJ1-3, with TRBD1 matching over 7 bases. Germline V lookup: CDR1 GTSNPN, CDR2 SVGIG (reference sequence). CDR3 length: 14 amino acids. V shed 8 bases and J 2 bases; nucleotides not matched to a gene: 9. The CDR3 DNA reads TGTGCCCACATCCGAACAGGGGCTGGAAACACCATATATTTT. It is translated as CAHIRTGAGNTIYF.

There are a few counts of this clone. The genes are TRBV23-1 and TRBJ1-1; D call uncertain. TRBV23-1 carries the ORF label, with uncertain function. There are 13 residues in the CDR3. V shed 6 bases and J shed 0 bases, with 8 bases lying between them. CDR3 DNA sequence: TGCGCCAGCAGCTTGGCCCTGAACACTGAAGCTTTCTTT. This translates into CASSLALNTEAFF.

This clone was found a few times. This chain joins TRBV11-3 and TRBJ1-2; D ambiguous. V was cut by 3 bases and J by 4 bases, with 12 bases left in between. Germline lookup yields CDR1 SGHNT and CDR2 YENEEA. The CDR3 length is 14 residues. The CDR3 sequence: CASSFVEYSYGYTF. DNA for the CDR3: TGTGCCAGCAGCTTCGTAGAGTATTCCTATGGCTACACCTTC.

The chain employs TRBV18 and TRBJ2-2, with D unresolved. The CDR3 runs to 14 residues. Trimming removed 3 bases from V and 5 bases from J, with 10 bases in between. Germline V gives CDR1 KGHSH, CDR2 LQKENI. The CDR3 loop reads CASSPNPATGELFF. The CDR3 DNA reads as TGTGCCAGCTCACCCAATCCTGCGACCGGGGAGCTGTTTTTT.

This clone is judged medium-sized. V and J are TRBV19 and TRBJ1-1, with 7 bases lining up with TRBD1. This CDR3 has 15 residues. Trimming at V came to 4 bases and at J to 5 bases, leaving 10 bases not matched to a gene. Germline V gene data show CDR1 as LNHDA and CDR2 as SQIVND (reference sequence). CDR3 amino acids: CASSSGGGGGTEAFF. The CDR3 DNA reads TGTGCCAGTAGTAGCGGAGGGGGCGGCGGGACTGAAGCTTTCTTT.

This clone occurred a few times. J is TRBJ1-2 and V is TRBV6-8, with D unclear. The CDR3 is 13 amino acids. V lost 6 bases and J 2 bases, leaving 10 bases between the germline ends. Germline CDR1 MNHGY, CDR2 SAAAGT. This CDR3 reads CASSVAGNYGYTF. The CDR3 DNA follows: TGTGCCAGCAGCGTAGCTGGGAACTATGGCTACACCTTC.

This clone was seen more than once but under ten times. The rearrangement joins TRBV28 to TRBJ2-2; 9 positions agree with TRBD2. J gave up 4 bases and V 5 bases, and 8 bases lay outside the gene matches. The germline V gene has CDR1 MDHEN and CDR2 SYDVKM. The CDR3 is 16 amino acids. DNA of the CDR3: TGTGCCAGCAGTCCTTTGGGGACTAGCCGCACCGGGGAGCTGTTTTTT. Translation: CASSPLGTSRTGELFF.

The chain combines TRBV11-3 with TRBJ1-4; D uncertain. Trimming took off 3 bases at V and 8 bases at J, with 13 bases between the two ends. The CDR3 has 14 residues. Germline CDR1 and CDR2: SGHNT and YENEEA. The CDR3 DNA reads TGTGCCAGCAGCTTGGGCCATTTGAGGGAAAAACTGTTTTTT. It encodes CASSLGHLREKLFF.

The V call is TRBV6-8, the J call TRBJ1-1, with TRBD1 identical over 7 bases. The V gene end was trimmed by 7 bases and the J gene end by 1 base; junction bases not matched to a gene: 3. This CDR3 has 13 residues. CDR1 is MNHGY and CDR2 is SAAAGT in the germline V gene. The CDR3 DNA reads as TGTGCCAGCAAAGGGACAGCGAACACTGAAGCTTTCTTT. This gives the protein CASKGTANTEAFF.

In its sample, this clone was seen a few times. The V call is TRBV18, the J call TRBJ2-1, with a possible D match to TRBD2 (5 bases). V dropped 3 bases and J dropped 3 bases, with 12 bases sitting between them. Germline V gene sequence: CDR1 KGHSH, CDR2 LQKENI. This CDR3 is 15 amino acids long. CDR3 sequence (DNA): TGTGCCAGCTCACCTAACGAGGGAGTCTACAATGAGCAGTTCTTC. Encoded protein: CASSPNEGVYNEQFF.

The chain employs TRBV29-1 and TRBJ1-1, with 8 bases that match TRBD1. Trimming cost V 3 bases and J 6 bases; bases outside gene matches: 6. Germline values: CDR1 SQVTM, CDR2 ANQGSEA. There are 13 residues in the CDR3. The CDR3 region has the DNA TGCAGCGTTGATAGGGGACAGGACCCTGAAGCTTTCTTT. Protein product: CSVDRGQDPEAFF.

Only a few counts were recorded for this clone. The CDR3 is CASSVAGTENTEAFF. The CDR3 nucleotides read TGTGCCAGCAGCGTAGCTGGGACAGAAAACACTGAAGCTTTCTTT. The chain employs TRBV9 and TRBJ1-1; 7 bases fit TRBD1. V dropped 0 bases and J dropped 2; count of bases not matched to a gene: 4. The CDR3 consists of 15 residues. The germline V gene has CDR1 SGDLS and CDR2 YYNGEE.

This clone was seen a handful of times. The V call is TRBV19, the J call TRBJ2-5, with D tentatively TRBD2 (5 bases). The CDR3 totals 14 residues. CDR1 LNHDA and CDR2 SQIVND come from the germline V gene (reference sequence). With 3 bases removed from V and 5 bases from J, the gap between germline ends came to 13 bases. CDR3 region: CASSIRLGMETQYF. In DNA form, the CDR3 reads TGTGCCAGTAGTATCCGTCTCGGGATGGAGACCCAGTACTTC.